The 20 T cell receptor beta chains reported below all come from one sample, sequenced in a study of blood T cell repertoires in COVID-19. Generated by immunoSEQ multiplex PCR, the TCRdb table keeps only in-frame clones and is missing some. The sample records fewer than 500,000 clones, 87% being singletons. The specimen sequenced was PBMCs or T cells enriched from blood (not recorded which). The source is a woman under 30 who had recovered from COVID-19.

V is TRBV28 and J is TRBJ2-1; D is uncertain. This CDR3 spans 11 amino acids. The germline V gene has CDR1 MDHEN and CDR2 SYDVKM. The V and J ends lost 2 bases and 8 bases respectively, with 4 bases between them. This CDR3 reads CASSLADEQFF. The CDR3 nucleotides are TGTGCCAGCAGTTTAGCGGATGAGCAGTTCTTC.

The J gene is TRBJ2-1, the V gene TRBV7-2; the match to TRBD2 covers 8 bases. J lost 6 bases, V lost 3 bases, and 4 bases had no gene match. CDR1 and CDR2 from the germline V gene are SGHTA and FQGNSA. CDR3 length: 14 residues. Here the CDR3 DNA reads TGTGCCAGCAGCTTCTTAGCGGGGTTCAATGAGCAGTTCTTC. It codes for CASSFLAGFNEQFF.

This clone was observed a single time. The CDR3 sequence: CASRLAGGDTQYF. The CDR3 nucleotides are TGTGCCAGCAGACTAGCGGGGGGGGATACGCAGTATTTT. The gene calls are TRBV6-5 and TRBJ2-3; 13 positions agree with TRBD2. There are 13 residues in the CDR3. Germline CDR1 is MNHEY and CDR2 is SVGAGI. Trimming took 6 bases from V and 6 from J; bases not matched to a gene: 0.

Notes on this clone: Other nucleotide sequences from this sample produce the same CDR3. Written as DNA, the CDR3 is TGTGCCTGGAGCCGAGACTTGAACACTGAAGCTTTCTTT. Protein sequence: CAWSRDLNTEAFF. This chain links TRBV30 with TRBJ1-1; no clear D. V was trimmed by 3 bases and J by 0 bases, leaving 8 bases between them. CDR3 length equals 13 residues. In germline, CDR1 is GTSNPN, CDR2 SVGIG (reference sequence).

The V and J genes are TRBV12-3 or TRBV12-4 and TRBJ1-2; no clear D. V shed 5 bases and J shed 8 bases, with 15 bases lying between them. The CDR3 totals 13 residues. The CDR3 DNA reads TGTGCCAGCAGTGGGAGGTCCTGGTACGGCTACACCTTC. Translated, it gives CASSGRSWYGYTF.

V gene TRBV2 combines with J gene TRBJ1-1; the D gene is possibly TRBD1 (6 bases). The V gene lost 3 bases and the J gene lost 0 bases, with 11 bases spanning the gap. Germline V CDR1 and CDR2: SNHLY, FYNNEI. There are 15 residues in the CDR3. CDR3 sequence reads: CASSEGAFMNTEAFF. In DNA form, the CDR3 reads TGTGCCAGCAGTGAGGGGGCCTTCATGAACACTGAAGCTTTCTTT.

This clone was seen more than once but under ten times. The V call is TRBV19, the J call TRBJ1-5, with 7 bases matching TRBD1. The CDR3 runs to 15 residues. V was clipped by 4 bases and J by 6 bases; unmatched bases: 9. The V gene's germline CDR1 is LNHDA and CDR2 SQIVND (reference sequence). This CDR3 reads CASSTGVQGGQPQHF. The DNA of the CDR3 is TGTGCCAGTAGTACTGGGGTTCAGGGGGGTCAGCCCCAGCATTTT.

In DNA, the CDR3 is TGTGCCAGCAGCCAAGATACCGAGGGAGGAGATACGCAGTATTTT. Translating gives CASSQDTEGGDTQYF. The chain employs TRBV3-1 (or the pseudogene TRBV3-2) and TRBJ2-3; a weak D match, TRBD2 (6 bases). With 0 bases removed from V and 5 bases from J, the gap between germline ends came to 12 bases. From germline, CDR1 is LGHDT and CDR2 YNNKEL (reference sequence). The CDR3 contains 15 residues.

The chain uses TRBV2 and TRBJ1-3; the match to TRBD1 covers 8 bases. Per the germline V gene, CDR1 is SNHLY and CDR2 is FYNNEI. The CDR3 extends over 15 amino acids. Trimming at V came to 6 bases and at J to 0 bases, leaving 4 bases not matched to a gene. The CDR3 nucleotides are TGTGCCAGCAGCCTTGACAGGGGCTCTGGAAACACCATATATTTT. Protein: CASSLDRGSGNTIYF. The whole variable domain, remainder taken from reference TRBV2 and TRBJ1-3, is EPEVTQTPSHQVTQMGQEVILRCVPISNHLYFYWYRQILGQKVEFLVSFYNNEISEKSEIFDDQFSVERPDGSNFTLKIRSTKLEDSAMYFCASSLDRGSGNTIYFGEGSWLTVV.

As DNA, the CDR3 is TGTGCCAGCAGTTATGGGGCTTCGGGGGGGGTCCAAGAGACCCAGTACTTC. It specifies CASSYGASGGVQETQYF. V and J are TRBV6-2 or TRBV6-3 and TRBJ2-5, with TRBD2 matching 8 bases. CDR3 length: 17 amino acids. CDR1 and CDR2 (germline): MNHEY, SVGEGT. The J segment lost 1 base and the V segment lost 3 bases, leaving 10 bases of the junction unmatched.

This chain links TRBV12-5 with TRBJ2-7; D may be TRBD2 (6 bases). V gave up 7 bases and J gave up 0 bases, with 10 bases separating them. CDR3 length: 13 amino acids. Per germline, CDR1 LGHNT and CDR2 FRNRAP. CDR3 protein: CASVRGISYEQYF. The CDR3, as DNA: TGTGCTAGTGTCCGGGGGATCTCCTACGAGCAGTACTTC. The complete variable domain, with remaining parts taken from reference TRBV12-5 and TRBJ2-7, reads DARVTQTPRHKVTEMGQEVTMRCQPILGHNTVFWYRQTMMQGLELLAYFRNRAPLDDSGMPKDRFSAEMPDATLATLKIQPSEPRDSAVYFCASVRGISYEQYFGPGTRLTVT.

The chain joins TRBV5-1 to TRBJ1-1, with D uncertain. V lost 5 bases to trimming and J lost 4 bases, with 18 bases between them. This CDR3 has 15 amino acids. Germline CDR1 and CDR2: SGHRS and YFSETQ. The DNA for the CDR3 is TGCGCCAGCAGGTTTAGCGTGACCCTGGGCACTGAAGCTTTCTTT. This gives the protein CASRFSVTLGTEAFF.

The chain couples TRBV2 to TRBJ1-1; TRBD1 agrees at 7 bases. Trimming cost V 6 bases and J 0 bases; bases outside gene matches: 16. CDR1 is SNHLY, CDR2 FYNNEI, per germline. The length of the CDR3 is 18 residues. The CDR3 loop reads CASSLNRGSVLVNTEAFF. The CDR3 coding sequence is TGTGCCAGCAGCCTGAACAGGGGAAGCGTATTGGTGAACACTGAAGCTTTCTTT.

A remark on this clone: Other DNA sequences in the same sample also yield this CDR3. The V call is TRBV10-1, the J call TRBJ2-5, with 12 bases fitting TRBD2. The V gene end was trimmed by 0 bases and the J gene end by 2 bases; junction bases not matched to a gene: 1. The CDR3 is 16 amino acids. CDR1 WNHNN and CDR2 SYGVQD come from the germline V gene (reference sequence). Written as DNA, the CDR3 is TGCGCCAGCAGTGAGTCAACTAGCGGGGGGCAAGAGACCCAGTACTTC. Translated: CASSESTSGGQETQYF.

This clone was counted once. The V and J genes are TRBV6-6 and TRBJ1-2; D is possibly TRBD1 (6 bases). V was cut by 7 bases and J by 4 bases, with 19 bases left in between. The CDR3 runs to 15 residues. CDR1 is MNHNY and CDR2 is SVGAGI in the germline V gene (reference sequence). DNA for the CDR3: TGTGCCAGCACCGCTGGGGGCCGCCGGCCCTATGGCTACACCTTC. Protein: CASTAGGRRPYGYTF.

The genes are TRBV3-1 (or the pseudogene TRBV3-2) and TRBJ1-3, with no clear D. Looked up from germline, CDR1 is LGHDT and CDR2 is YNNKEL (reference sequence). Trimming pared 5 bases from V and 0 bases from J, leaving 11 bases between. CDR3 length: 15 amino acids. The CDR3 region is CASSFLYYSGNTIYF. The CDR3 coding sequence is TGTGCCAGCAGCTTCCTATACTACTCTGGAAACACCATATATTTT.

Comments on this clone: The same CDR3 can be traced to other DNA sequences in this sample. The CDR3 region is CASSLDSSGNTIYF. In DNA, the CDR3 is TGTGCCAGCAGCCTGGACAGTTCAGGAAACACCATATATTTT. This chain links TRBV7-9 with TRBJ1-3; D perhaps matches TRBD1 (6 bases). Germline values: CDR1 SEHNR, CDR2 FQNEAQ (reference sequence). V was trimmed by 5 bases and J by 4 bases, leaving 12 bases between them. The CDR3 consists of 14 residues.

V usage is TRBV7-2 and J usage is TRBJ2-7; no definite D call. The V gene's germline CDR1 is SGHTA and CDR2 FQGNSA. The CDR3 contains 13 residues. V dropped 2 bases and J dropped 0 bases, with 5 bases sitting between them. The CDR3 DNA follows: TGTGCCAGCAGCTTAACTCTCTCCTACGAGCAGTACTTC. This encodes CASSLTLSYEQYF.

V usage is TRBV7-6 and J usage is TRBJ1-1; 7 bases align to TRBD1. V lost 1 base, J lost 4 bases, and 9 bases stayed unmatched. This CDR3 has 16 residues. Per germline, CDR1 SGHVS and CDR2 FNYEAQ. The CDR3 DNA reads as TGTGCCAGCAGCTTAGGGACAGGATCGAGGCGCACTGAAGCTTTCTTT. It specifies CASSLGTGSRRTEAFF. Complete variable domain (other parts from reference TRBV7-6 and TRBJ1-1): GAGVSQSPRYKVTKRGQDVALRCDPISGHVSLYWYRQALGQGPEFLTYFNYEAQQDKSGLPNDRFSAERPEGSISTLTIQRTEQRDSAMYRCASSLGTGSRRTEAFFGQGTRLTVV.

CDR3 nucleotide sequence: TGTGCCTGGAGTTCACAGGGGCTCTATGGCTACACCTTC. This encodes CAWSSQGLYGYTF. The chain has TRBV30 and TRBJ1-2; TRBD1 agrees at 7 bases. The CDR3 length is 13 residues. V dropped 2 bases and J dropped 4; count of bases not matched to a gene: 4. The germline V gene has CDR1 GTSNPN and CDR2 SVGIG (reference sequence).